These 3 T cell receptor beta chains came from one sample sequenced in a study of cytomegalovirus exposure and HLA in healthy donors. Amplification used 60 Vbeta primers and 13 Jbeta primers. Profiling relied on immunoSEQ multiplex PCR, and the TCRdb table lists in-frame clones only, not all of them. This table holds about 140,000 clones. The sample was PBMCs. The receptors here all came from a woman between 18 and 29 years old in good health and CMV-seronegative.

The CDR3 nucleotides read TGTGCCAGCAGCTCTGGACAGAGCTCCTACGAGCAGTACTTC. Amino acids: CASSSGQSSYEQYF. This chain connects TRBV7-9 to TRBJ2-7; TRBD1 might be the D (6 bases). The CDR3 extends over 14 amino acids. The V end was cut by 4 bases, the J end by 0 bases, with 10 bases between. CDR1 and CDR2 (germline): SEHNR, FQNEAQ (reference sequence).

V gene TRBV5-4 combines with J gene TRBJ2-4; D uncertain. Germline V gene data show CDR1 as SGHNT and CDR2 as YYREEE (reference sequence). V shed 2 bases and J shed 4 bases, with 10 bases lying between them. This CDR3 spans 14 amino acids. This CDR3 is CASSFTGAKNIQYF. The CDR3 bases are TGTGCCAGCAGCTTCACCGGTGCAAAAAACATTCAGTACTTC.

The V gene is TRBV4-1, the J gene TRBJ2-1; 9 positions agree with TRBD2. Germline loops: CDR1 MGHRA, CDR2 YSYEKL. V gave up 8 bases and J gave up 9 bases; unmatched junction bases: 8. The CDR3 is made up of 13 amino acids. CDR3 sequence reads: CASASSGSGEQFF. The CDR3 bases are TGCGCCAGCGCCAGTAGCGGGAGCGGTGAGCAGTTCTTC.